This T cell receptor (beta chain) was identified in a study of post-analysis software for immune sequencing data. Notes on the study in general: Higher frequency in patients than in controls was seen for roughly five TRBV segments, with TRBV5-6, TRBV5-1 and TRBV20-1 among them.

The CDR3 spans 15 residues. Germline CDR1 PRHDT, CDR2 FYEKMQ (reference sequence). V was shortened by 4 bases and J by 5 bases, with 15 bases between the two germline ends. On this clonotype itself: As yet, its antigen is unknown.

The TCR beta cDNA libraries carried unique molecular identifiers. Input populations of about 0.95 to 10 million T cells gave rise to about 480,000 cDNA molecules. TCRdb fed the PCR reads into MiXCR, producing one record per CDR3 protein. The sample lists about 560,000 distinct CDR3 sequences, roughly 46% seen once, with approximately 1.7% in the top ten. This chain joins TRBV13 and TRBJ2-1; D might be TRBD2 (5 bases). The TCR comes from a girl aged 10 to 17 with multiple sclerosis. Sample: blood. CDR3 loop: CASSSRTGENNEQFF. As DNA, the CDR3 is TGTGCCAGCAGCTCCCGAACCGGGGAGAACAATGAGCAGTTCTTC.